A single sample gave rise to the 10 T cell receptor beta chains below, sequenced in a study of cytotoxic CD8 clonotypes in ibrutinib-treated CLL. Using immunoSEQ multiplex PCR, the repertoire was profiled, and TCRdb retains in-frame clones only, with some absent. The sample lists about 160,000 clones; about 80% were seen once. Here the sequenced sample was PBMCs, taken after 12 months of ibrutinib treatment. These receptors all stem from a human donor with chronic lymphocytic leukemia.

The chain recombines TRBV7-3 with TRBJ2-1; TRBD2 matches 7 bases. CDR1 SGHTA and CDR2 FQGTGA come from the germline V gene. The CDR3 consists of 16 residues. With V trimmed by 5 bases and J by 4 bases, 11 bases remained unmatched. CDR3 nucleotide sequence: TGTGCCAGCAGCCCAAGGCGGTCTAGCGGTTACAATGAGCAGTTCTTC. It specifies CASSPRRSSGYNEQFF.

The chain joins TRBV28 to TRBJ2-7; 14 bases are a match to TRBD2. Germline V gene data show CDR1 as MDHEN and CDR2 as SYDVKM. With 2 bases clipped from V and 4 bases from J, the junction kept 7 bases outside the gene matches. The length of the CDR3 is 17 residues. The chain's CDR3 is CASSLGTSGSGMYEQYF. The CDR3 region has the DNA TGTGCCAGCAGTTTAGGGACTAGCGGGAGTGGCATGTACGAGCAGTACTTC.

This clone was counted a single time. This sequence joins TRBV18 and TRBJ2-2; D ambiguous. The V gene's germline CDR1 is KGHSH and CDR2 LQKENI. The ends were cut back, 4 bases at V and 5 bases at J, with 5 bases in the middle. The CDR3 length is 12 residues. The CDR3 DNA sequence: TGTGCCAGCTCACTTCAGACCGGGGAGCTGTTTTTT. Residues: CASSLQTGELFF.

The chain has TRBV19 and TRBJ2-2, with D perhaps matching TRBD2 (6 bases). The CDR3 extends over 14 amino acids. With 6 bases removed from V and 6 bases from J, the gap between germline ends came to 14 bases. CDR1 is LNHDA and CDR2 is SQIVND in the germline V gene (reference sequence). The chain's CDR3 is CASSPPGGPGELFF. The CDR3 region has the DNA TGTGCCAGTAGCCCTCCCGGGGGTCCCGGGGAGCTGTTTTTT.

The rearrangement joins TRBV5-6 to TRBJ1-2, with 7 bases aligning to TRBD1. CDR3 size: 15 residues. The V and J ends lost 0 bases and 2 bases, in that order; junction bases with no gene match: 4. Germline V CDR1 and CDR2: SGHDT, YYEEEE. CDR3 nucleotide sequence: TGTGCCAGCAGCTTGGCCGGGACAGCCAACTATGGCTACACCTTC. Its protein product is CASSLAGTANYGYTF.

The chain is built from TRBV4-3 and TRBJ1-5, with a possible D match to TRBD1 (6 bases). Germline loops: CDR1 LGHNA, CDR2 YSLEER. This CDR3 is built from 17 residues. V shed 4 bases and J shed 2 bases, with 18 bases lying between them. The CDR3 DNA reads TGCGCCAGCAGCCGGCCCAGGGGAGATAGTGGCAATCAGCCCCAGCATTTT. It encodes CASSRPRGDSGNQPQHF.

The chain has TRBV2 and TRBJ1-6; D ambiguous. This CDR3 contains 17 residues. Trimming cost V 7 bases and J 3 bases, with 19 bases left between them. Germline-derived CDR1 and CDR2 are SNHLY and FYNNEI. CDR3 region: CASKGGRNPVYNSPLHF. DNA for the CDR3: TGTGCCAGCAAGGGAGGGCGGAACCCGGTCTATAATTCACCCCTCCACTTT.

This clone was recorded a few times. V usage is TRBV2 and J usage is TRBJ1-5, with D possibly being TRBD1 (5 bases). CDR3 length: 14 residues. The ends were cut back, 4 bases at V and 10 bases at J, with 17 bases in the middle. Germline V gene sequence: CDR1 SNHLY, CDR2 FYNNEI. The CDR3 region is CASSVGRDFRPQHF. The CDR3 DNA follows: TGTGCCAGCAGTGTAGGCAGGGATTTTAGACCCCAGCATTTT.

The rearrangement joins TRBV11-1 to TRBJ2-7; 8 positions match TRBD1. With 2 bases clipped from V and 4 bases from J, the junction kept 7 bases outside the gene matches. Germline CDR1 SGHAT, CDR2 FQDESV (reference sequence). The CDR3 is 15 amino acids. The CDR3 sequence is CASSLNQGALYEQYF. CDR3 nucleotide sequence: TGTGCCAGCAGCTTAAACCAGGGGGCCTTATACGAGCAGTACTTC. Supplemented by reference TRBV11-1 and TRBJ2-7, the full variable domain reads EAEVAQSPRYKITEKSQAVAFWCDPISGHATLYWYRQILGQGPELLVQFQDESVVDDSQLPKDRFSAERLKGVDSTLKIQPAELGDSAMYLCASSLNQGALYEQYFGPGTRLTVT.

V is TRBV4-2 and J is TRBJ2-7; 10 nucleotides line up with TRBD2. The junction had 15 bases not matched to a gene; V was cut back by 1 base and J by 6 bases. Germline lookup yields CDR1 LGHNA and CDR2 YNFKEQ. The CDR3 is 18 residues long. Here the CDR3 reads CASSQGLAGESSEVEQYF. As DNA, the CDR3 is TGTGCCAGCAGCCAAGGTCTAGCGGGAGAATCATCCGAGGTCGAGCAGTACTTC.